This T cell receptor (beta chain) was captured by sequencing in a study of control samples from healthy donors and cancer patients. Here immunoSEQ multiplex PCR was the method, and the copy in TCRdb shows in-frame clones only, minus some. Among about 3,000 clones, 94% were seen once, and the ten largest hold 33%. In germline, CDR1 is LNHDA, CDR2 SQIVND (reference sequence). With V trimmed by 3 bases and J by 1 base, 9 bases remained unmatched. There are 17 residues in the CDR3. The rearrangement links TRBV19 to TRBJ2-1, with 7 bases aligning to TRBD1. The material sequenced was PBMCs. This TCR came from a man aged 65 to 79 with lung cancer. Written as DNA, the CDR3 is TGTGCCAGTAGTATGAAAACGGGCAGGGGGTCCTACAATGAGCAGTTCTTC. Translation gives CASSMKTGRGSYNEQFF.